The 17 T cell receptor beta chains below come from one sample, sequenced in a study of blood T cell repertoires in COVID-19. The assay was immunoSEQ multiplex PCR, and TCRdb's table has in-frame clones only and misses some. Altogether 180,000 or so clones are present, 75% to 90% being singletons, with the ten largest covering 10% to 15%. The material sequenced was PBMCs or T cells enriched from blood (not recorded which). The receptors derive from a woman in her fifties or sixties who had recovered from COVID-19.

The chain recombines TRBV6-1 with TRBJ1-2; unclear D gene. The germline gives CDR1 MNHNS, CDR2 SASEGT. The CDR3 has 11 amino acids. The V and J ends lost 3 bases and 8 bases respectively, with 7 bases between them. The CDR3 DNA reads TGTGCCAGCAGTGATGTGAGGGGCTACACCTTC. Protein: CASSDVRGYTF.

This chain links TRBV7-9 with TRBJ2-7, with no clear D. The CDR3 runs 12 residues. The ends were cut back, 2 bases at V and 3 bases at J, with 5 bases in the middle. Germline V gene data show CDR1 as SEHNR and CDR2 as FQNEAQ (reference sequence). The chain's CDR3 is CASSLFLYEQYF. Written as DNA, the CDR3 is TGTGCCAGCAGCTTATTTCTCTACGAGCAGTACTTC. The full variable domain, completed using reference TRBV7-9 and TRBJ2-7, is DTGVSQNPRHKITKRGQNVTFRCDPISEHNRLYWYRQTLGQGPEFLTYFQNEAQLEKSRLLSDRFSAERPKGSFSTLEIQRTEQGDSAMYLCASSLFLYEQYFGPGTRLTVT.

The chain recombines TRBV3-1 (or the pseudogene TRBV3-2) with TRBJ1-3; unclear D gene. The CDR3 is 14 amino acids. The germline CDR1 and CDR2 sequences are LGHDT and YNNKEL (reference sequence). Trimming left V 1 base short and J 4 bases short, with 8 bases between. CDR3 coding DNA: TGTGCCAGCAGCCAAGGACACGCGGGAAACACCATATATTTT. It codes for CASSQGHAGNTIYF.

The CDR3: CASSPVSDTLSGNTIYF. CDR3 bases: TGTGCCAGCTCACCGGTATCTGACACACTCTCTGGAAACACCATATATTTT. This chain links TRBV18 with TRBJ1-3, with D uncertain. This CDR3 has 17 amino acids. V was pared by 3 bases and J by 0 bases, with 15 bases between. Germline V gives CDR1 KGHSH, CDR2 LQKENI.

In DNA, the CDR3 is TGCGCCAGCAGCTTGTCGGGGGGTGTTAATTCACCCCTCCACTTT. It translates to CASSLSGGVNSPLHF. The chain combines TRBV5-1 with TRBJ1-6; a weak D match, TRBD1 (5 bases). Trimming shortened V by 1 base and J by 6 bases, and 11 bases separated the two germline ends. The CDR3 loop spans 15 amino acids. Germline V CDR1 and CDR2: SGHRS, YFSETQ.

The rearrangement joins TRBV25-1 to TRBJ2-1, with unresolved D. The CDR3 sequence is 12 residues long. CDR1 MGHDK and CDR2 SYGVNS come from the germline V gene. V was pared by 7 bases and J by 5 bases, with 9 bases between. CDR3 protein: CASNDGHNEQFF. DNA for the CDR3: TGTGCCAGCAACGATGGGCACAATGAGCAGTTCTTC.

The chain is built from TRBV5-4 and TRBJ1-2, with TRBD1 matching over 9 bases. This CDR3 region has 15 residues. Losses at the gene ends were 0 bases for V and 7 bases for J; bases not matched to a gene: 7. CDR1 and CDR2 (germline): SGHNT, YYREEE (reference sequence). The CDR3 nucleotides are TGTGCCAGCAGCTTGGGGACAGGGGAATTGGGTGGCTACACCTTC. This codes for CASSLGTGELGGYTF.

V gene TRBV7-3 combines with J gene TRBJ2-7; TRBD2 aligns across 7 bases. The V gene's germline CDR1 is SGHTA and CDR2 FQGTGA. Trimming cost V 5 bases and J 6 bases; bases outside gene matches: 7. The CDR3 loop spans 13 amino acids. The CDR3 here is CASSPTKRGEQYF. CDR3 coding DNA: TGTGCCAGCAGCCCAACAAAGCGGGGCGAGCAGTACTTC.

Of note for this clone: At one end the junction does not follow the germline gene, possibly because of a read error. J is TRBJ2-2 and V is TRBV6-2 or TRBV6-3; maybe TRBD1 (6 bases). Germline-derived CDR1 and CDR2 are MNHEY and SVGEGT. The CDR3 totals 16 residues. The CDR3 loop reads CASSYYRNRATGELFF. CDR3 DNA: TGTGCCAGCAGCTACTATCGGAACAGGGCCACCGGGGAGCTGTTTTTT.

A single count supports this clone. The rearrangement links TRBV30 to TRBJ1-3, with D uncertain. There are 15 residues in the CDR3. The germline V gene has CDR1 GTSNPN and CDR2 SVGIG (reference sequence). V lost 0 bases to trimming and J lost 0 bases, with 9 bases between them. The DNA of the CDR3 is TGTGCCTGGAGTGTATCAGTCATCTCTGGAAACACCATATATTTT. Residues: CAWSVSVISGNTIYF.

The chain is built from TRBV6-5 and TRBJ2-2; TRBD2 might be the D (7 bases). CDR1 and CDR2 from the germline V gene are MNHEY and SVGAGI. V dropped 7 bases and J dropped 4 bases, with 13 bases sitting between them. The CDR3 consists of 14 residues. The CDR3 loop is CASTMGGGTGELFF. The CDR3 bases are TGTGCCAGCACCATGGGAGGGGGCACCGGGGAGCTGTTTTTT.

The chain links TRBV5-4 to TRBJ1-1, with 10 bases identical to TRBD1. The CDR3 spans 15 residues. The germline V gene has CDR1 SGHNT and CDR2 YYREEE (reference sequence). V gave up 4 bases and J gave up 3 bases; unmatched junction bases: 6. This CDR3 is CASSLRQGAYTEAFF. The DNA of the CDR3 is TGTGCCAGCAGCCTTCGACAGGGGGCGTACACTGAAGCTTTCTTT.

J is TRBJ1-6 and V is TRBV28; D is perhaps TRBD1 (5 bases). Germline V CDR1 and CDR2: MDHEN, SYDVKM. Trimming stripped 5 bases from V and 7 bases from J, with 15 bases between. The CDR3 spans 15 residues. The CDR3 sequence is CASSRSGTPNSPLHF. As DNA, the CDR3 is TGTGCCAGCAGTAGATCAGGGACTCCGAATTCACCCCTCCACTTT.

This chain links TRBV5-4 with TRBJ1-2; a possible D gene is TRBD1 (5 bases). CDR3 length equals 13 residues. V dropped 4 bases and J dropped 2 bases, with 9 bases sitting between them. From germline, CDR1 is SGHNT and CDR2 YYREEE (reference sequence). The CDR3 nucleotides are TGTGCCAGCAGCGCCGACAGAAACTATGGCTACACCTTC. It translates to CASSADRNYGYTF.

This clone was counted a few times. The J gene is TRBJ1-5, the V gene TRBV3-1 (or the pseudogene TRBV3-2); D is unresolved. CDR1 LGHDT and CDR2 YNNKEL come from the germline V gene (reference sequence). The V end was cut by 0 bases, the J end by 7 bases, with 7 bases between. This CDR3 region has 13 residues. DNA for the CDR3: TGTGCCAGCAGCCAAGACCCGGTACAGCCCCAGCATTTT. It codes for CASSQDPVQPQHF.

The chain joins TRBV2 to TRBJ1-4; D ambiguous. Trimming stripped 7 bases from V and 3 bases from J, with 15 bases between. This CDR3 region has 15 residues. Germline V CDR1 and CDR2: SNHLY, FYNNEI. Here the CDR3 reads CASKTGGSANEKLFF. CDR3 DNA sequence: TGTGCCAGCAAGACCGGCGGCTCGGCTAATGAAAAACTGTTTTTT.

The V call is TRBV6-5, the J call TRBJ1-5; D may be TRBD1 (5 bases). CDR3 length equals 13 residues. Germline lookup yields CDR1 MNHEY and CDR2 SVGAGI. Trimming stripped 6 bases from V and 7 bases from J, with 13 bases between. The CDR3 sequence: CASRPLGQQPQHF. The CDR3 DNA is TGTGCCAGCAGGCCACTCGGACAACAGCCCCAGCATTTT.